This T cell receptor (beta chain) was obtained from a study of cytomegalovirus exposure and HLA in healthy donors. Findings and limits, study-wide: In a later analysis, across HLA loci, associated TCR counts were highest for DRB1, lowest for HLA-C. In a later analysis, compared with equally common non-associated chains, HLA-associated beta chains were more expanded. CMV serostatus was the sole immune exposure data available.

With regard to this clone: Its antigen is as yet unknown.

The PCR was carried out with 60 Vbeta primers and 13 Jbeta primers. The table came from immunoSEQ multiplex PCR; TCRdb's copy has only in-frame clones and leaves some out. The ten most abundant clones cover 8% to 10% of a sample with 35,000 to 45,000 clones. The sample consisted of PBMCs. This receptor was taken from a male donor in good health and CMV-seronegative.

Here the CDR3 DNA reads TGCGCCAGCAGTCAATCTTTAACAGGGGGTTCCTCTGGGGCCAACGTCCTGACTTTC. Its translation is CASSQSLTGGSSGANVLTF. The chain has TRBV23-1 and TRBJ2-6; 8 bases are a match to TRBD1. TRBV23-1 falls under the ORF class, with uncertain function. Trimming took 0 bases from V and 0 from J; bases not matched to a gene: 7. The CDR3 totals 19 residues.